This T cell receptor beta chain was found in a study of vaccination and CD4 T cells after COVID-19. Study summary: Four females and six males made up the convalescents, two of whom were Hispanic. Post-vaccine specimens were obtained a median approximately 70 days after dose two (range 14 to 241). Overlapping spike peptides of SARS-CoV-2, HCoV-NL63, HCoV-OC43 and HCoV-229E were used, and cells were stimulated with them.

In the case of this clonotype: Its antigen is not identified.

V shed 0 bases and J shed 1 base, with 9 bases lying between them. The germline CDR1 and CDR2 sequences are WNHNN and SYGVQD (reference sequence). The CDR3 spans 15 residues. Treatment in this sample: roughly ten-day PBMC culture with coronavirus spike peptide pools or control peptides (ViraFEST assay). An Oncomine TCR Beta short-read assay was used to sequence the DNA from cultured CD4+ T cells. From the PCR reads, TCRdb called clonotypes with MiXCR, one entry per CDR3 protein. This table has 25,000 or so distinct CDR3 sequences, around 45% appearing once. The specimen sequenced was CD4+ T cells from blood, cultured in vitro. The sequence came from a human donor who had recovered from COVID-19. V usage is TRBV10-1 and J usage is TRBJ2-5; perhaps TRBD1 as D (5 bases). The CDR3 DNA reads TGCGCCAGCAGTGAGTCTGGGCAGGGCCAAGAGACCCAGTACTTC. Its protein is CASSESGQGQETQYF.